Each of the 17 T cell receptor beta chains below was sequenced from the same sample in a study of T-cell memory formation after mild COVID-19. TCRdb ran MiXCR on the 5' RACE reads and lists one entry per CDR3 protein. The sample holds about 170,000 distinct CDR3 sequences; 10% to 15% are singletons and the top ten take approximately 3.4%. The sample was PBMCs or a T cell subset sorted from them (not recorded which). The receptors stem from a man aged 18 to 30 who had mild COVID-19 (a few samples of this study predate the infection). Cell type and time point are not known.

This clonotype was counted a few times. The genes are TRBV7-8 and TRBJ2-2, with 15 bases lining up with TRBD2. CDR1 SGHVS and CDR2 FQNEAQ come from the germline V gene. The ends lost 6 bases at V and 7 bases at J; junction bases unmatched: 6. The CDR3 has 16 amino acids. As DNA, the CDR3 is TGTGCCAGCAGAGGACTAGCGGGGGGGCTTGGCGGGGAGCTGTTTTTT. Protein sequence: CASRGLAGGLGGELFF.

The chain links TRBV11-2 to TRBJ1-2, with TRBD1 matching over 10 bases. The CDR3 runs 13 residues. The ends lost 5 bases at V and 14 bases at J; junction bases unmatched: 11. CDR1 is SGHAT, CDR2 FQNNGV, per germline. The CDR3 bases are TGTGCCAGCAGCCCGGGGAAGGGACAGGGGTGGACCTTC. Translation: CASSPGKGQGWTF.

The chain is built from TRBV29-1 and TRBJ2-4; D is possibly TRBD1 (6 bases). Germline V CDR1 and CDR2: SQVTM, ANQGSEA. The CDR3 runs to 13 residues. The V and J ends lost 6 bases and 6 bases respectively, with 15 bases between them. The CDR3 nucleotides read TGCAGCGTAGGTGGGGCAGGGGCAAACATTCAGTACTTC. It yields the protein CSVGGAGANIQYF.

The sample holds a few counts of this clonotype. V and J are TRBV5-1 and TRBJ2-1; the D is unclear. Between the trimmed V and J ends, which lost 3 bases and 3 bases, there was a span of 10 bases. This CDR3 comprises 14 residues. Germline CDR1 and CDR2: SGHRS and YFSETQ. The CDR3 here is CASSSDPGYNEQFF. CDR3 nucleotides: TGCGCCAGCAGCTCAGACCCAGGCTACAATGAGCAGTTCTTC.

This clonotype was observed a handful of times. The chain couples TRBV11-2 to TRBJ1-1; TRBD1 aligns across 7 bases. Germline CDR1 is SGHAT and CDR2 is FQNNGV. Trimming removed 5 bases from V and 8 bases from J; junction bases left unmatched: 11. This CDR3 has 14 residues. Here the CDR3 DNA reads TGTGCCAGCAGCCGGGACAGTACATATCTCGAAGCTTTCTTT. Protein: CASSRDSTYLEAFF.

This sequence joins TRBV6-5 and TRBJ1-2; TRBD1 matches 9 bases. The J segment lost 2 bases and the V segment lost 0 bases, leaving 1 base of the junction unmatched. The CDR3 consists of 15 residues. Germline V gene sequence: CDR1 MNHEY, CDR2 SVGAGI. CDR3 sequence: CASSYSTGGNYGYTF. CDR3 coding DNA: TGTGCCAGCAGTTACTCGACAGGGGGGAACTATGGCTACACCTTC.

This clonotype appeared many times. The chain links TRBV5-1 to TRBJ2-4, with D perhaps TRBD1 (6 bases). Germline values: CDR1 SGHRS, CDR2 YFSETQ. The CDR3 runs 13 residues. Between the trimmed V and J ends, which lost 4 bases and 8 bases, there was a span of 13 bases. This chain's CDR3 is CASSAPGADIQYF. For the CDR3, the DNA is TGCGCCAGCAGCGCCCCAGGGGCGGACATTCAGTACTTC.

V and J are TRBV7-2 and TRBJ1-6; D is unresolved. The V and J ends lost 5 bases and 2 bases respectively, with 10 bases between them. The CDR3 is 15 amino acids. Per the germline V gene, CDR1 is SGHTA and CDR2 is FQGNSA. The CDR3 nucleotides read TGTGCCAGCAGCGCTCTACCCACCTATAATTCACCCCTCCACTTT. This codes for CASSALPTYNSPLHF.

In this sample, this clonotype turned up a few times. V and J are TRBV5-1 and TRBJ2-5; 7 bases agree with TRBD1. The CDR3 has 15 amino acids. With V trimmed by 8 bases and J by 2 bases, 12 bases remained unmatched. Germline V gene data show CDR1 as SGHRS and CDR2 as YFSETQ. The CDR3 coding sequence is TGCGCCAGTAACTCTGGGAACAGGGGACAAGAGACCCAGTACTTC. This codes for CASNSGNRGQETQYF.

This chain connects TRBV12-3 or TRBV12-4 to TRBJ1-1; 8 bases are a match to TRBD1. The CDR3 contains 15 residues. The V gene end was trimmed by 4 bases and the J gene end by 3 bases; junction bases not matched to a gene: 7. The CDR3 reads CASSSQGAGYTEAFF. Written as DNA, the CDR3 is TGTGCCAGCAGTTCGCAGGGGGCGGGGTACACTGAAGCTTTCTTT.

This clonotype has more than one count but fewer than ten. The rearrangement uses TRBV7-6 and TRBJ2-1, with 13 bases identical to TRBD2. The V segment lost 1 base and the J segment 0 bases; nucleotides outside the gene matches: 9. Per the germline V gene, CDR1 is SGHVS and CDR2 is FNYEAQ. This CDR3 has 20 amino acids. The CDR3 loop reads CASSLEGLAGARHSYNEQFF. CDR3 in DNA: TGTGCCAGCAGCTTAGAAGGACTAGCGGGGGCCAGGCACTCCTACAATGAGCAGTTCTTC.

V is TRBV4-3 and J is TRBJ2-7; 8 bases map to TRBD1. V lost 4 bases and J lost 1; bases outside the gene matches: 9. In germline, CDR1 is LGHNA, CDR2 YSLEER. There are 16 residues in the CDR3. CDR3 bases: TGCGCCAGCAGCCGAGGAGTAGGACAGGGTTCCTACGAGCAGTACTTC. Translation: CASSRGVGQGSYEQYF.

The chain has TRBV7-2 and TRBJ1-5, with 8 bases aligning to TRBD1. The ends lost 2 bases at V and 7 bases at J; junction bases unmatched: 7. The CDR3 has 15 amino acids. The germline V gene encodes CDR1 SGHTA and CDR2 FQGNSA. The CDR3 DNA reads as TGTGCCAGCAGCTTAAGCGGACAGGGCCGGCAGCCCCAGCATTTT. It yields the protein CASSLSGQGRQPQHF.

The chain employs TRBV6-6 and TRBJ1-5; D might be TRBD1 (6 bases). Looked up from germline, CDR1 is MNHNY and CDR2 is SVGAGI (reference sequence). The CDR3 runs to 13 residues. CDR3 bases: TGTGCGGAGGGGGGCACGAGCAATCAGCCCCAGCATTTT. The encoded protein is CAEGGTSNQPQHF.

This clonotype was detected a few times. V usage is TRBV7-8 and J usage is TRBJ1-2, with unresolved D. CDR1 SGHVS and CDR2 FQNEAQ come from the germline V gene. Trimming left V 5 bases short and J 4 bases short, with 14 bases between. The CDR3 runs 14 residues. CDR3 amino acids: CASSPNTFTYGYTF. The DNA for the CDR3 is TGTGCCAGCAGCCCAAACACGTTTACCTATGGCTACACCTTC.

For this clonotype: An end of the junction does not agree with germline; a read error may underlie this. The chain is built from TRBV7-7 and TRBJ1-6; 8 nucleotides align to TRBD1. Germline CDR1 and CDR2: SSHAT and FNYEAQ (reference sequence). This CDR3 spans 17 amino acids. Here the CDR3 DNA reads TGTGCTAGCAGCTTAGTGGAGGACAGGGCCCTTAATTCACCCCTCCACTTT. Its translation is CASSLVEDRALNSPLHF.

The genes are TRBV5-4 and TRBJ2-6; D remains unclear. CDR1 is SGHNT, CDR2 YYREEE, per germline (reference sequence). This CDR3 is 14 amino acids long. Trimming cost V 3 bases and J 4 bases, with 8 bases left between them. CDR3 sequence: CASSSDRGANVLTF. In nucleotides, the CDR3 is TGTGCCAGCAGCTCCGATCGAGGGGCCAACGTCCTGACTTTC.